The 5 T cell receptor beta chains below all came from one sample that was sequenced in a study of blood T cell repertoires in COVID-19. The method was immunoSEQ multiplex PCR; TCRdb's version includes in-frame clones alone and lacks a portion of them. The table lists around 250,000 clones, approximately 83% of them singletons. The material sequenced was PBMCs or T cells enriched from blood (not recorded which). The receptors originated from a woman between 50 and 59 years old who had recovered from COVID-19.

This clone came up a few times. The rearrangement joins TRBV6-6 to TRBJ2-1, with 13 bases identical to TRBD2. CDR3 length equals 13 residues. Trimming cost V 8 bases and J 9 bases; bases outside gene matches: 4. Germline-derived CDR1 and CDR2 are MNHNY and SVGAGI (reference sequence). CDR3 nucleotide sequence: TGTGCCAGCGGACTAGCGGGAGCGGCTGAGCAGTTCTTC. Protein product: CASGLAGAAEQFF.

This clone has just one count. The rearrangement uses TRBV2 and TRBJ1-1; D possibly corresponds to TRBD1 (5 bases). The germline CDR1 and CDR2 sequences are SNHLY and FYNNEI. Trimming cost V 7 bases and J 3 bases, with 12 bases left between them. This CDR3 has 13 residues. The DNA for the CDR3 is TGTGCCAGCACCGACAGCTTAGACACTGAAGCTTTCTTT. It specifies CASTDSLDTEAFF.

The J gene is TRBJ1-1, the V gene TRBV30, with 7 bases matching TRBD1. Losses at the gene ends were 2 bases for V and 2 bases for J; bases not matched to a gene: 17. Germline V lookup: CDR1 GTSNPN, CDR2 SVGIG (reference sequence). CDR3 length: 18 residues. CDR3 residues: CAWSPHSNSDRVNTEAFF. CDR3 nucleotide sequence: TGTGCCTGGAGTCCCCACTCCAATTCCGACAGGGTCAACACTGAAGCTTTCTTT.

The chain employs TRBV28 and TRBJ2-5; 8 positions agree with TRBD1. The germline CDR1 and CDR2 sequences are MDHEN and SYDVKM. This CDR3 has 15 residues. The V and J ends lost 3 bases and 7 bases, in that order; junction bases with no gene match: 10. CDR3 bases: TGTGCCAGCAGTTTTTTCGACAGGGGTCTTGGGACCCAGTACTTC. This gives the protein CASSFFDRGLGTQYF.

The rearrangement joins TRBV5-1 to TRBJ1-4; D may be TRBD1 (5 bases). Germline-derived CDR1 and CDR2 are SGHRS and YFSETQ. The CDR3 is 13 amino acids. Trimming cost V 4 bases and J 7 bases, with 11 bases left between them. The CDR3 loop is CASSRGGSEKLFF. CDR3 nucleotides: TGCGCCAGCAGCCGCGGGGGGAGTGAAAAACTGTTTTTT.